Each of the 23 T cell receptor beta chains below was sequenced from the same sample in a study of T cells after yellow fever vaccination. TCRdb reprocessed the 5' RACE reads with MiXCR, giving one entry per CDR3 protein. The table shows 90,000 to 130,000 distinct CDR3 sequences, with approximately 8.4% occurring only once. The sequencing used CD8+ T cells sorted from PBMCs, collected 45 days after the yellow fever booster vaccination. The receptors come from a man under 40 who received the YFV17D yellow fever vaccine.

This clonotype was counted ten times or more. The V gene is TRBV25-1, the J gene TRBJ2-2; D possibly corresponds to TRBD2 (6 bases). V lost 0 bases to trimming and J lost 8 bases, with 10 bases between them. Germline V gives CDR1 MGHDK, CDR2 SYGVNS. The CDR3 extends over 14 amino acids. The CDR3, as DNA: TGTGCCAGCAGTGAATACGCACGGGGGGGGGAGCTGTTTTTT. It yields the protein CASSEYARGGELFF.

This sequence joins TRBV5-4 and TRBJ2-1; 7 bases fit TRBD1. J gave up 8 bases and V 0 bases, and 5 bases lay outside the gene matches. The CDR3 loop spans 14 amino acids. Germline CDR1 SGHNT, CDR2 YYREEE (reference sequence). The CDR3 sequence: CASSLDTGVDEQFF. The CDR3 nucleotides read TGTGCCAGCAGCTTGGATACAGGGGTCGATGAGCAGTTCTTC. The whole variable domain, filled in from reference TRBV5-4 and TRBJ2-1, reads ETGVTQSPTHLIKTRGQQVTLRCSSQSGHNTVSWYQQALGQGPQFIFQYYREEENGRGNFPPRFSGLQFPNYSSELNVNALELDDSALYLCASSLDTGVDEQFFGPGTRLTVL.

Ten or more counts support this clonotype. The V call is TRBV15, the J call TRBJ2-1, with unresolved D. The CDR3 is made up of 14 amino acids. V shed 9 bases and J shed 2 bases, with 14 bases lying between them. Germline V gives CDR1 LNHNV, CDR2 YYDKDF (reference sequence). This chain's CDR3 is CATARSRPYNEQFF. For the CDR3, the DNA is TGTGCCACGGCGAGGAGCCGGCCCTACAATGAGCAGTTCTTC.

This clonotype was counted at least ten times. The chain joins TRBV6-6 to TRBJ2-7; D unresolved. Germline values: CDR1 MNHNY, CDR2 SVGAGI (reference sequence). With 3 bases removed from V and 6 bases from J, the gap between germline ends came to 9 bases. This CDR3 region has 12 residues. CDR3 DNA sequence: TGTGCCAGCAGTTATTCGACTCCCGAGCAGTACTTC. Protein sequence: CASSYSTPEQYF.

This clonotype was found many times. The J gene is TRBJ2-1, the V gene TRBV6-2 or TRBV6-3; D uncertain. This CDR3 contains 12 residues. V lost 6 bases and J 5 bases, leaving 8 bases between the germline ends. CDR1 is MNHEY and CDR2 is SVGEGT in the germline V gene. CDR3 protein: CASSPDHNEQFF. The CDR3, as DNA: TGTGCCAGCAGCCCCGATCACAATGAGCAGTTCTTC.

This clonotype was recorded at least ten times. This chain connects TRBV6-2 or TRBV6-3 to TRBJ2-7; 11 bases agree with TRBD2. The V segment lost 0 bases and the J segment 3 bases; nucleotides outside the gene matches: 13. The germline gives CDR1 MNHEY, CDR2 SVGEGT. This CDR3 has 19 amino acids. Written as DNA, the CDR3 is TGTGCCAGCAGTTACTCGATAGGGGGTTCCGGACTAGCGGGCTACGAGCAGTACTTC. Its translation: CASSYSIGGSGLAGYEQYF.

Many counts were recorded for this clonotype. The chain joins TRBV6-2 or TRBV6-3 to TRBJ1-5, with D unresolved. This CDR3 has 11 residues. Germline CDR1 is MNHEY and CDR2 is SVGEGT. The V end was cut by 6 bases, the J end by 9 bases, with 9 bases between. CDR3 residues: CASSTGGPQHF. The CDR3 nucleotides are TGTGCCAGCAGCACCGGTGGGCCCCAGCATTTT.

This clonotype turned up a few times. This rearrangement joins TRBV4-3 to TRBJ2-6; D remains ambiguous. The CDR3 is 15 residues long. The V gene lost 0 bases and the J gene lost 0 bases, with 3 bases spanning the gap. Germline V CDR1 and CDR2: LGHNA, YSLEER. For the CDR3, the DNA is TGCGCCAGCAGCCAAGAGCGCTCTGGGGCCAACGTCCTGACTTTC. Translation gives CASSQERSGANVLTF.

This clonotype turned up a few times. The rearrangement links TRBV4-2 to TRBJ1-2; a possible D gene is TRBD1 (6 bases). CDR3 length: 14 amino acids. Per the germline V gene, CDR1 is LGHNA and CDR2 is YNFKEQ. V lost 2 bases to trimming and J lost 8 bases, with 15 bases between them. CDR3: CASSQQGTVSGYTF. The CDR3 nucleotides are TGTGCCAGCAGCCAACAGGGGACCGTCTCGGGCTACACCTTC.

This clonotype was seen ten or more times. The rearrangement uses TRBV3-1 and TRBJ2-1, with 12 nucleotides matching TRBD1. This CDR3 region has 15 residues. Germline V gene lookup returns CDR1 LGHDT and CDR2 YNNKEL (reference sequence). Trimming at V came to 3 bases and at J to 5 bases, leaving 2 bases not matched to a gene. CDR3 DNA: TGTGCCAGCAGCCATGGGACAGGGGGCAACAATGAGCAGTTCTTC. It encodes CASSHGTGGNNEQFF.

This clonotype has a count of ten or more. The rearrangement uses TRBV27 and TRBJ2-5; D might be TRBD1 (6 bases). Trimming shortened V by 5 bases and J by 5 bases, and 15 bases separated the two germline ends. This CDR3 comprises 14 residues. Germline V CDR1 and CDR2: MNHEY, SMNVEV (reference sequence). The CDR3 sequence is CASSLIPGVETQYF. Written as DNA, the CDR3 is TGTGCCAGCAGTCTAATCCCAGGGGTTGAGACCCAGTACTTC.

The rearrangement links TRBV25-1 to TRBJ2-2; tentatively, D is TRBD2 (5 bases). CDR1 and CDR2 from the germline V gene are MGHDK and SYGVNS. The CDR3 has 14 residues. V gave up 0 bases and J gave up 7 bases, with 9 bases separating them. CDR3 sequence reads: CASSEYRGNGELFF. The CDR3 DNA reads TGTGCCAGCAGTGAATACCGGGGAAACGGGGAGCTGTTTTTT.

This clonotype was observed at least ten times. Here the CDR3 reads CASSSTSAGELFF. As DNA, the CDR3 is TGTGCCAGCAGCTCGACTAGCGCCGGGGAGCTGTTTTTT. The chain combines TRBV7-6 with TRBJ2-2; TRBD2 matches 8 bases. Germline assignment: CDR1 SGHVS and CDR2 FNYEAQ. V lost 4 bases, J lost 6 bases, and 1 base stayed unmatched. The CDR3 totals 13 residues.

Concerning this clonotype itself: Since the CDR3 does not end with the conserved phenylalanine or tryptophan, this likely comes from a read error. V and J are TRBV18 and TRBJ2-7, with unresolved D. This CDR3 region has 13 residues. Trimming removed 8 bases at V and 0 bases at J, with 11 bases between. Per germline, CDR1 KGHSH and CDR2 LQKENI. CDR3 in amino acids: CASRDGSSYEQYY. For the CDR3, the DNA is TGTGCCAGCCGAGACGGTAGCTCCTACGAGCAGTACTAC.

This clonotype was observed a few times. V usage is TRBV19 and J usage is TRBJ2-1; 13 positions match TRBD2. CDR1 and CDR2 (germline): LNHDA, SQIVND (reference sequence). The V segment lost 5 bases and the J segment 7 bases; nucleotides outside the gene matches: 5. The CDR3 spans 15 residues. Here the CDR3 reads CASSLGLAGENEQFF. DNA for the CDR3: TGTGCCAGTAGTCTTGGACTAGCGGGAGAAAATGAGCAGTTCTTC.

This clonotype has ten or more counts. V gene TRBV3-1 combines with J gene TRBJ2-1, with D uncertain. CDR3 length equals 8 residues. The germline gives CDR1 LGHDT, CDR2 YNNKEL (reference sequence). Trimming pared 2 bases from V and 14 bases from J, leaving 1 base between. The CDR3 spells CASSQKFF. CDR3 bases: TGTGCCAGCAGCCAAAAGTTCTTC.

On this clonotype: At one end the junction does not follow the germline gene, possibly because of a read error. J is TRBJ2-2 and V is TRBV7-7; TRBD2 matches at 9 bases. CDR3 length: 16 amino acids. CDR1 and CDR2 (germline): SSHAT, FNYEAQ (reference sequence). The CDR3 DNA sequence: TGTGCTAGCAGCTTCTATAGCGGGAGTGACACCGGGGAGCTGTTTTTT. It is translated as CASSFYSGSDTGELFF. Variable domain in full (rest from reference TRBV7-7 and TRBJ2-2): GAGVSQSPRYKVTKRGQDVTLRCDPISSHATLYWYQQALGQGPEFLTYFNYEAQPDKSGLPSDRFSAERPEGSISTLTIQRTEQRDSAMYRCASSFYSGSDTGELFFGEGSRLTVL.

This clonotype was counted at least ten times. The rearrangement links TRBV7-9 to TRBJ2-7; the D is unclear. This CDR3 is built from 12 residues. The germline V gene encodes CDR1 SEHNR and CDR2 FQNEAQ (reference sequence). The V end lost 5 bases, the J end lost 2 bases, and 7 bases lay between the germline ends. The CDR3 spells CASSPWAYEQYF. The CDR3, as DNA: TGTGCCAGCAGCCCGTGGGCCTACGAGCAGTACTTC.

This clonotype has a count of ten or more. The rearrangement joins TRBV4-3 to TRBJ2-1; D unresolved. CDR1 LGHNA and CDR2 YSLEER come from the germline V gene. This CDR3 spans 16 amino acids. Trimming took off 0 bases at V and 6 bases at J, with 15 bases between the two ends. For the CDR3, the DNA is TGCGCCAGCAGCCAAGATGGACCGGGTCCTTTCAATGAGCAGTTCTTC. It is translated as CASSQDGPGPFNEQFF.

This clonotype was observed at least ten times. V gene TRBV25-1 combines with J gene TRBJ2-5; a weak D match, TRBD2 (6 bases). The germline V gene encodes CDR1 MGHDK and CDR2 SYGVNS. V was pared by 7 bases and J by 2 bases, with 8 bases between. This CDR3 spans 12 amino acids. CDR3 DNA sequence: TGTGCCAGCATGCGGGGACAAGAGACCCAGTACTTC. Residues: CASMRGQETQYF. The whole variable domain, filled in from reference TRBV25-1 and TRBJ2-5, reads EADIYQTPRYLVIGTGKKITLECSQTMGHDKMYWYQQDPGMELHLIHYSYGVNSTEKGDLSSESTVSRIRTEHFPLTLESARPSHTSQYLCASMRGQETQYFGPGTRLLVL.

The J gene is TRBJ2-7, the V gene TRBV9, with TRBD2 identical over 8 bases. V dropped 4 bases and J dropped 3; count of bases not matched to a gene: 9. The CDR3 runs 15 residues. Per the germline V gene, CDR1 is SGDLS and CDR2 is YYNGEE. CDR3 sequence reads: CASSPGGGHIYEQYF. Written as DNA, the CDR3 is TGTGCCAGCAGCCCGGGAGGGGGACACATCTACGAGCAGTACTTC.

This clonotype has a count of ten or more. This rearrangement joins TRBV30 to TRBJ2-7, with D perhaps TRBD1 (6 bases). V was pared by 0 bases and J by 3 bases, with 12 bases between. CDR1 is GTSNPN, CDR2 SVGIG, per germline (reference sequence). This CDR3 contains 14 residues. As DNA, the CDR3 is TGTGCCTGGAGTGTCCGGGACAAGCTCTACGAGCAGTACTTC. Its protein product is CAWSVRDKLYEQYF. The variable domain in full, with the rest retrieved from reference TRBV30 and TRBJ2-7, is SQTIHQWPATLVQPVGSPLSLECTVEGTSNPNLYWYRQAAGRGLQLLFYSVGIGQISSEVPQNLSASRPQDRQFILSSKKLLLSDSGFYLCAWSVRDKLYEQYFGPGTRLTVT.

As for this clonotype: This may come from a read error, since a much larger clone is one base off. This sequence joins TRBV6-5 and TRBJ2-2, with D unresolved. The CDR3 is made up of 11 amino acids. The germline CDR1 and CDR2 sequences are MNHEY and SVGAGI. In DNA form, the CDR3 reads TGTGGCAGCATGAACACCGGGGAGCTGTTTTTT. Translating it yields CGSMNTGELFF.